Each of the 27 T cell receptor beta chains below was sequenced from the same sample in a study of T cell repertoires in cytomegalovirus infection. No antigens are known for them. TCRdb re-derived calls from the reads in MiXCR, one entry per CDR3 protein. Seen here are some 940,000 distinct CDR3 sequences, under 40% observed once, and the top ten hold about an eighth. The material was cultured CD8+ T cells from PBMCs, obtained from culture after CMV antigen stimulation. These receptors originate from a human donor in good health (CMV status not recorded). Some clones in this sample may be carry-over from other donors' samples.

This chain joins TRBV6-5 and TRBJ1-5; D ambiguous. Looked up from germline, CDR1 is MNHEY and CDR2 is SVGAGI. Deletions cut 4 bases from V and 6 bases from J, with 10 bases between. The length of the CDR3 is 13 residues. CDR3 in amino acids: CASSSGMGQPQHF. CDR3 bases: TGTGCCAGCAGTTCGGGAATGGGTCAGCCCCAGCATTTT.

The gene calls are TRBV15 and TRBJ1-2; no clear D gene. V dropped 0 bases and J dropped 2 bases, with 7 bases sitting between them. Per germline, CDR1 LNHNV and CDR2 YYDKDF (reference sequence). The CDR3 length is 14 residues. CDR3 DNA sequence: TGTGCCACCAGCAGAGATAACATAAACTATGGCTACACCTTC. This sequence encodes CATSRDNINYGYTF.

The chain is built from TRBV9 and TRBJ1-5, with D perhaps matching TRBD1 (6 bases). Germline CDR1 reads SGDLS; CDR2 reads YYNGEE. The V end lost 3 bases, the J end lost 5 bases, and 12 bases lay between the germline ends. This CDR3 has 14 amino acids. As DNA, the CDR3 is TGTGCCAGCAGCGAAGAGGGGGGACATCAGCCCCAGCATTTT. Its translation: CASSEEGGHQPQHF.

The rearrangement uses TRBV2 and TRBJ1-4; D is ambiguous. In germline, CDR1 is SNHLY, CDR2 FYNNEI. V lost 1 base and J 4 bases, leaving 10 bases between the germline ends. The CDR3 consists of 15 residues. Here the CDR3 DNA reads TGTGCCAGCAGTGAAGGGGCAGCCCTTAATGAAAAACTGTTTTTT. It encodes CASSEGAALNEKLFF.

This clonotype came up once. The chain combines TRBV19 with TRBJ2-3; D call uncertain. The CDR3 has 15 residues. From germline, CDR1 is LNHDA and CDR2 SQIVND (reference sequence). The ends were cut back, 5 bases at V and 2 bases at J, with 14 bases in the middle. The CDR3 DNA is TGTGCCAGTAGTCTGACATCAACCTCCACAGATACGCAGTATTTT. This encodes CASSLTSTSTDTQYF.

The table lists this clonotype with a few counts. V usage is TRBV5-6 and J usage is TRBJ1-2; D remains ambiguous. Per the germline V gene, CDR1 is SGHDT and CDR2 is YYEEEE. V was trimmed by 0 bases and J by 6 bases, leaving 21 bases between them. CDR3 size: 17 residues. CDR3 in DNA: TGTGCCAGCAGCTTGGTAGTAGGCCAAGGGCCCCTAGATGGCTACACCTTC. Protein product: CASSLVVGQGPLDGYTF.

This clonotype was counted between two and nine times. The chain has TRBV7-9 and TRBJ1-2; 7 bases are shared with TRBD1. This CDR3 is built from 15 residues. Germline assignment: CDR1 SEHNR and CDR2 FQNEAQ (reference sequence). The V gene end was trimmed by 4 bases and the J gene end by 0 bases; junction bases not matched to a gene: 5. This chain's CDR3 is CASSSGTAANYGYTF. Written as DNA, the CDR3 is TGTGCCAGCAGCTCCGGGACAGCCGCTAACTATGGCTACACCTTC.

This clonotype has ten or more counts. The CDR3 DNA is TGTGCCAGCAGCTTAGAGGGTTTGTCCTACGAGCAGTACTTC. This encodes CASSLEGLSYEQYF. The chain uses TRBV7-9 and TRBJ2-7; D is ambiguous. The V and J ends lost 1 base and 1 base respectively, with 8 bases between them. This CDR3 is built from 14 residues. Germline V gene lookup returns CDR1 SEHNR and CDR2 FQNEAQ (reference sequence).

There are many counts of this clonotype. V and J are TRBV12-3 or TRBV12-4 and TRBJ2-3, with TRBD1 identical over 7 bases. The V gene end was trimmed by 3 bases and the J gene end by 14 bases; junction bases not matched to a gene: 2. The CDR3 consists of 10 residues. DNA of the CDR3: TGTGCCAGCAGTTTCGGACAGGCGTATTTT. It codes for CASSFGQAYF.

V is TRBV4-1 and J is TRBJ1-2, with no clear D. The germline CDR1 and CDR2 sequences are MGHRA and YSYEKL. With 0 bases removed from V and 4 bases from J, the gap between germline ends came to 9 bases. This CDR3 has 14 amino acids. This CDR3 is CASSQDRVGYGYTF. CDR3 in DNA: TGCGCCAGCAGCCAAGATAGGGTTGGCTATGGCTACACCTTC.

The chain joins TRBV28 to TRBJ1-1; a weak D match, TRBD1 (6 bases). The CDR3 runs to 13 residues. V gave up 6 bases and J gave up 5 bases, with 13 bases separating them. Germline-derived CDR1 and CDR2 are MDHEN and SYDVKM. CDR3 residues: CASRRGFRTEAFF. For the CDR3, the DNA is TGTGCCAGCAGGAGGGGGTTTCGGACTGAAGCTTTCTTT.

This clonotype was counted many times. The rearrangement uses TRBV7-2 and TRBJ2-5; 9 bases map to TRBD2. After removal of 4 bases from V and 4 bases from J, the junction contained 4 bases not matched to a gene. This CDR3 contains 14 residues. CDR1 and CDR2 (germline): SGHTA, FQGNSA. The CDR3 nucleotides read TGTGCCAGCAGCTCAGAAGCGGGGGGAGAGACCCAGTACTTC. As protein: CASSSEAGGETQYF.

This clonotype appeared a few times. Written as DNA, the CDR3 is TGTGCCAGCAGCACCGGGACTAGCGGGGTTGCAGATACGCAGTATTTT. This encodes CASSTGTSGVADTQYF. This sequence joins TRBV7-9 and TRBJ2-3; 13 bases agree with TRBD2. The CDR3 loop spans 16 amino acids. Per the germline V gene, CDR1 is SEHNR and CDR2 is FQNEAQ (reference sequence). The J segment lost 4 bases and the V segment lost 5 bases, leaving 6 bases of the junction unmatched. Full variable domain (missing parts from reference TRBV7-9 and TRBJ2-3): DTGVSQNPRHKITKRGQNVTFRCDPISEHNRLYWYRQTLGQGPEFLTYFQNEAQLEKSRLLSDRFSAERPKGSFSTLEIQRTEQGDSAMYLCASSTGTSGVADTQYFGPGTRLTVL.

The chain employs TRBV27 and TRBJ1-2, with D perhaps TRBD1 (5 bases). The germline V gene encodes CDR1 MNHEY and CDR2 SMNVEV (reference sequence). The CDR3 runs to 16 residues. V was shortened by 2 bases and J by 5 bases, with 18 bases between the two germline ends. CDR3 coding DNA: TGTGCCAGCAGTTTAAGGCCAGGGCTTATGCTATATGGCTACACCTTC. It translates to CASSLRPGLMLYGYTF.

The chain couples TRBV20-1 to TRBJ2-3; 12 bases map to TRBD2. V was clipped by 1 base and J by 5 bases; unmatched bases: 7. The CDR3 is 16 amino acids. Germline V gives CDR1 DFQATT, CDR2 SNEGSKA (reference sequence). The CDR3 region is CSARGPGLAGRDTQYF. The DNA of the CDR3 is TGCAGTGCTAGAGGACCGGGACTAGCGGGTAGAGATACGCAGTATTTT.

The chain couples TRBV11-3 to TRBJ2-2, with 8 bases that match TRBD2. The ends lost 5 bases at V and 7 bases at J; junction bases unmatched: 6. The CDR3 is made up of 14 amino acids. CDR1 SGHNT and CDR2 YENEEA come from the germline V gene. The CDR3 loop is CASSPGGPFGELFF. In nucleotides, the CDR3 is TGTGCCAGCAGCCCGGGGGGGCCTTTCGGGGAGCTGTTTTTT.

The chain couples TRBV20-1 to TRBJ2-7, with 10 bases lining up with TRBD1. CDR1 and CDR2 (germline): DFQATT, SNEGSKA (reference sequence). The CDR3 has 15 amino acids. V was pared by 0 bases and J by 3 bases, with 5 bases of the junction left unmatched. The DNA for the CDR3 is TGCAGTGCTAGAGACGGACAGGGGGTCGTCTACGAGCAGTACTTC. Protein product: CSARDGQGVVYEQYF.

The chain is built from TRBV6-2 or TRBV6-3 and TRBJ2-3, with 13 positions matching TRBD2. CDR3 length equals 16 residues. V dropped 5 bases and J dropped 5; count of bases not matched to a gene: 7. The germline gives CDR1 MNHEY, CDR2 SVGEGT. CDR3 coding DNA: TGTGCCAGCAGTACCCGACTAGCGGGGGGTATAGATACGCAGTATTTT. The encoded protein is CASSTRLAGGIDTQYF.

The chain couples TRBV6-4 to TRBJ2-1, with a weak D call TRBD1 (5 bases). Looked up from germline, CDR1 is MRHNA and CDR2 is SNTAGT. Between the trimmed V and J ends, which lost 6 bases and 6 bases, there was a span of 15 bases. The CDR3 spans 14 residues. In DNA, the CDR3 is TGTGCCAGCAGCGGACGCGGACATCTCAATGAGCAGTTCTTC. Amino acids: CASSGRGHLNEQFF.

The chain couples TRBV5-1 to TRBJ1-1; D gene unclear. The CDR3 sequence is 13 residues long. CDR1 is SGHRS and CDR2 is YFSETQ in the germline V gene. The V and J ends lost 5 bases and 7 bases respectively, with 15 bases between them. The CDR3 region has the DNA TGCGCCAGCAGGGAGGTACAGACTCTTGAAGCTTTCTTT. Protein sequence: CASREVQTLEAFF.

The CDR3 bases are TGTGCCAGCAGCTCGCCTGTGGGACAGGGGGGGGCCAAAAACATTCAGTACTTC. This gives the protein CASSSPVGQGGAKNIQYF. The rearrangement uses TRBV7-4 and TRBJ2-4; 11 nucleotides line up with TRBD1. V was pared by 4 bases and J by 1 base, with 9 bases of the junction left unmatched. Germline CDR1 is SGHVT and CDR2 is SQSDAQ. The CDR3 spans 18 residues.

The rearrangement uses TRBV27 and TRBJ1-6; a weak D match, TRBD1 (5 bases). In germline, CDR1 is MNHEY, CDR2 SMNVEV (reference sequence). V lost 6 bases and J 5 bases, leaving 20 bases between the germline ends. This CDR3 is built from 17 residues. Written as DNA, the CDR3 is TGTGCCAGCAGCCGGATAAAGGGCCAGGGTCATAATTCACCCCTCCACTTT. It specifies CASSRIKGQGHNSPLHF.

V is TRBV7-9 and J is TRBJ1-2; D unresolved. The CDR3 has 15 residues. Germline loops: CDR1 SEHNR, CDR2 FQNEAQ (reference sequence). Between the trimmed V and J ends, which lost 5 bases and 0 bases, there was a span of 13 bases. The CDR3 DNA follows: TGTGCCAGCAGCCAACTGACCAGACCTAACTATGGCTACACCTTC. The encoded protein is CASSQLTRPNYGYTF.

The chain recombines TRBV7-9 with TRBJ2-1; 9 nucleotides align to TRBD1. The CDR3 covers 16 residues. Germline CDR1 reads SEHNR; CDR2 reads FQNEAQ (reference sequence). The V gene end was trimmed by 5 bases and the J gene end by 7 bases; junction bases not matched to a gene: 12. CDR3 sequence (DNA): TGTGCCAGCAGCACATACCCGGGACAGGGAAGTAATGAGCAGTTCTTC. Residues: CASSTYPGQGSNEQFF. Using reference TRBV7-9 and TRBJ2-1 for the parts outside the CDR3, the full variable domain is DTGVSQNPRHKITKRGQNVTFRCDPISEHNRLYWYRQTLGQGPEFLTYFQNEAQLEKSRLLSDRFSAERPKGSFSTLEIQRTEQGDSAMYLCASSTYPGQGSNEQFFGPGTRLTVL.

This clonotype has a count of ten or more. The chain carries TRBV12-3 or TRBV12-4 and TRBJ1-5; the D is unclear. CDR3 length: 14 residues. V was clipped by 6 bases and J by 3 bases, with 12 bases between them. CDR3 loop: CASSSDGINQPQHF. The DNA for the CDR3 is TGTGCCAGCAGCTCCGACGGCATCAATCAGCCCCAGCATTTT.

This clonotype occurred many times. The chain has TRBV7-8 and TRBJ2-5; D is uncertain. The V gene's germline CDR1 is SGHVS and CDR2 FQNEAQ. The CDR3 loop spans 9 amino acids. V dropped 9 bases and J dropped 4 bases, with 3 bases sitting between them. CDR3 region: CASGETQYF. CDR3 in DNA: TGTGCCAGTGGAGAGACCCAGTACTTC.

This rearrangement joins TRBV6-1 to TRBJ2-5; D may be TRBD1 (6 bases). Germline CDR1 reads MNHNS; CDR2 reads SASEGT. The CDR3 contains 15 residues. Trimming stripped 5 bases from V and 5 bases from J, with 18 bases between. The CDR3 coding sequence is TGTGCCAGCAGTAAAACCCAGGGGTTGTTGGAGACCCAGTACTTC. Protein product: CASSKTQGLLETQYF.